The 15 T cell receptor beta chains below all came from one sample that was sequenced in a study of blood T cell repertoires in COVID-19. Method: immunoSEQ multiplex PCR; TCRdb's copy keeps in-frame clones and lacks some. The data contain 250,000 or so clones, more than 85% of them singletons. The sequencing input was peripheral blood. Receptor source: a woman in her 70s with active or convalescent COVID-19.

The chain joins TRBV7-9 to TRBJ2-7, with a possible D match to TRBD2 (5 bases). The CDR3 contains 15 residues. Germline V CDR1 and CDR2: SEHNR, FQNEAQ (reference sequence). V was clipped by 2 bases and J by 6 bases, with 17 bases between them. Here the CDR3 reads CASSLTPAEGIEQYF. CDR3 sequence (DNA): TGTGCCAGCAGCTTAACCCCAGCGGAAGGGATCGAGCAGTACTTC.

This clone was seen only once. This chain links TRBV18 with TRBJ2-5; TRBD1 matches 10 bases. Germline lookup yields CDR1 KGHSH and CDR2 LQKENI. This CDR3 has 15 amino acids. V gave up 2 bases and J gave up 5 bases; unmatched junction bases: 5. The DNA for the CDR3 is TGTGCCAGCTCACCAGTAAGGACAGGGGGGGAGACCCAGTACTTC. Translated, it gives CASSPVRTGGETQYF.

The V and J genes are TRBV19 and TRBJ2-7, with 8 nucleotides matching TRBD1. CDR3 size: 13 residues. Looked up from germline, CDR1 is LNHDA and CDR2 is SQIVND (reference sequence). V trimming: 4 bases; J trimming: 3 bases; junction bases outside the gene matches: 2. The CDR3 DNA sequence: TGTGCCAGTAGTAAGGGACAGGACTACGAGCAGTACTTC. Its protein is CASSKGQDYEQYF.

This clone was observed once. The gene calls are TRBV18 and TRBJ1-6; TRBD1 might be the D (6 bases). CDR3 length: 15 residues. Germline values: CDR1 KGHSH, CDR2 LQKENI. V was clipped by 3 bases and J by 7 bases, with 13 bases between them. The DNA for the CDR3 is TGTGCCAGCTCACCCGTCGGACAGAGGAATTCACCCCTCCACTTT. Encoded protein: CASSPVGQRNSPLHF.

This clone came up once. The V and J genes are TRBV27 and TRBJ1-5; no reliable D call. Trimming stripped 5 bases from V and 6 bases from J, with 17 bases between. This CDR3 has 15 amino acids. The germline CDR1 and CDR2 sequences are MNHEY and SMNVEV (reference sequence). In DNA form, the CDR3 reads TGTGCCAGCAGTCCCTCTTCGGGAATAGGTCAGCCCCAGCATTTT. Protein sequence: CASSPSSGIGQPQHF.

The chain couples TRBV2 to TRBJ1-5; 11 nucleotides line up with TRBD1. The CDR3 extends over 15 amino acids. Unmatched junction bases numbered 5, after V lost 5 bases and J lost 5 bases. Germline CDR1 is SNHLY and CDR2 is FYNNEI. The CDR3 region is CASSRGTGGDQPQHF. The CDR3 DNA follows: TGTGCCAGCAGTCGAGGGACAGGGGGGGATCAGCCCCAGCATTTT.

The chain is built from TRBV3-1 (or the pseudogene TRBV3-2) and TRBJ2-2, with D perhaps matching TRBD2 (6 bases). Germline V gene lookup returns CDR1 LGHDT and CDR2 YNNKEL (reference sequence). The CDR3 loop spans 14 amino acids. Trimming pared 1 base from V and 7 bases from J, leaving 10 bases between. The CDR3 DNA follows: TGTGCCAGCAGCCAAGTGGGGGGTAACGGGGAGCTGTTTTTT. Its translation: CASSQVGGNGELFF.

V and J are TRBV6-2 or TRBV6-3 and TRBJ1-4; no clear D gene. The V and J ends lost 4 bases and 0 bases respectively, with 18 bases between them. The germline V gene has CDR1 MNHEY and CDR2 SVGEGT. This CDR3 contains 18 residues. CDR3 in DNA: TGTGCCAGCAGTTCCGCGAGGGCCAATTCCCCAACTAATGAAAAACTGTTTTTT. Residues: CASSSARANSPTNEKLFF.

V gene TRBV10-3 combines with J gene TRBJ2-5, with 8 bases that match TRBD1. The germline V gene has CDR1 ENHRY and CDR2 SYGVKD. The V segment lost 5 bases and the J segment 2 bases; nucleotides outside the gene matches: 4. The CDR3 covers 14 residues. CDR3 coding DNA: TGTGCCATCAGTCCCGACAGGGGACAAGAGACCCAGTACTTC. Residues: CAISPDRGQETQYF.

V usage is TRBV19 and J usage is TRBJ2-5; 9 bases map to TRBD1. The V gene's germline CDR1 is LNHDA and CDR2 SQIVND (reference sequence). The CDR3 is made up of 15 amino acids. V was clipped by 5 bases and J by 5 bases; unmatched bases: 9. The chain's CDR3 is CASSSGQGMRETQYF. In nucleotides, the CDR3 is TGTGCCAGTAGTTCGGGACAGGGAATGCGGGAGACCCAGTACTTC.

CDR3 sequence reads: CASSLAPSYEQYF. The CDR3 coding sequence is TGCGCCAGCAGCTTGGCCCCGTCCTACGAGCAGTACTTC. The chain couples TRBV5-1 to TRBJ2-7; D is unclear. Germline CDR1 reads SGHRS; CDR2 reads YFSETQ. Trimming took 0 bases from V and 1 from J, leaving 5 bases between them. The CDR3 is 13 amino acids.

J is TRBJ1-5 and V is TRBV19; D uncertain. V was pared by 1 base and J by 3 bases, with 13 bases between. Germline values: CDR1 LNHDA, CDR2 SQIVND (reference sequence). The CDR3 is made up of 16 amino acids. The chain's CDR3 is CASSIGPAAFNQPQHF. The CDR3 bases are TGTGCCAGTAGTATAGGTCCAGCAGCGTTCAATCAGCCCCAGCATTTT.

The gene calls are TRBV5-1 and TRBJ2-3, with D possibly matching TRBD2 (5 bases). Trimming pared 4 bases from V and 0 bases from J, leaving 12 bases between. This CDR3 has 15 residues. Germline CDR1 SGHRS, CDR2 YFSETQ. CDR3 DNA sequence: TGCGCCAGCAGCCTGAAGCGGTCTAGCACAGATACGCAGTATTTT. Amino acid sequence: CASSLKRSSTDTQYF.

This clone was seen a few times. The chain carries TRBV11-1 and TRBJ2-7; 9 nucleotides agree with TRBD2. The CDR3 consists of 13 residues. J gave up 6 bases and V 4 bases, and 4 bases lay outside the gene matches. Germline V CDR1 and CDR2: SGHAT, FQDESV (reference sequence). This CDR3 is CASSSGLAGEQYF. The CDR3 DNA reads TGTGCCAGCAGCTCGGGACTAGCTGGCGAGCAGTACTTC.

The gene calls are TRBV11-2 and TRBJ1-5; D is undetermined. Germline CDR1 and CDR2: SGHAT and FQNNGV. Trimming pared 5 bases from V and 0 bases from J, leaving 11 bases between. The CDR3 length is 15 residues. As DNA, the CDR3 is TGTGCCAGCAGCATCGACGGACTTAGCAATCAGCCCCAGCATTTT. Translated: CASSIDGLSNQPQHF.